The next 13 T cell receptor beta chains were all read from a single sample in a study of T cell responses to AZD1222 COVID-19 vaccine (dated by TCRdb to 2020 to 2022). The sample's time point label is to be understood as: about 28 days (+/-7) after the second vaccine dose. The library was prepared using the immunoSEQ multiplex PCR assay. Here the immuneACCESS table is served through TCRdb, limited to in-frame sequences with V and J called. Missing clones are a known gap in these copies; in checked studies unresolved V genes cover under half, and the rest lacks a known reason. Here the sample has 65,000 to 85,000 clones; approximately 85% occur a single time. The top ten clonotypes cover over 9.5% of the sample. Material: peripheral blood, obtained 28 days after the second AZD1222 dose. All receptors come from an adult who received the AZD1222 COVID-19 vaccine.

This clone was seen just once. The chain carries TRBV15 and TRBJ2-7, with D possibly being TRBD2 (6 bases). V was cut by 6 bases and J by 0 bases, with 15 bases left in between. Germline CDR1 LNHNV, CDR2 YYDKDF (reference sequence). The CDR3 sequence is 15 residues long. The CDR3 DNA sequence: TGTGCCACCAGGGACGGGAGTAGGGGCTCCTACGAGCAGTACTTC. Protein product: CATRDGSRGSYEQYF.

The rearrangement links TRBV15 to TRBJ1-2; a possible D gene is TRBD1 (5 bases). Germline loops: CDR1 LNHNV, CDR2 YYDKDF (reference sequence). Deletions cut 0 bases from V and 3 bases from J, with 14 bases between. This CDR3 contains 16 residues. The CDR3 bases are TGTGCCACCAGCAGAGATAAGGGGTCGGGCCACTATGGCTACACCTTC. It yields the protein CATSRDKGSGHYGYTF.

V gene TRBV24-1 combines with J gene TRBJ1-4; maybe TRBD1 (6 bases). Looked up from germline, CDR1 is KGHDR and CDR2 is SFDVKD. Between the trimmed V and J ends, which lost 3 bases and 6 bases, there was a span of 16 bases. The CDR3 loop spans 16 amino acids. CDR3 loop: CATSDQGFGWDEKLFF. As DNA, the CDR3 is TGTGCCACCAGTGATCAGGGGTTTGGATGGGATGAAAAACTGTTTTTT.

In its sample, this clone was seen once. V is TRBV7-8 and J is TRBJ2-1; D might be TRBD1 (7 bases). Trimming removed 5 bases at V and 3 bases at J, with 17 bases between. The CDR3 has 16 residues. The germline V gene encodes CDR1 SGHVS and CDR2 FQNEAQ. DNA of the CDR3: TGTGCCAGCAGCCTCCTTCGGAGGGGGCTCTACAATGAGCAGTTCTTC. It is translated as CASSLLRRGLYNEQFF.

The CDR3 DNA reads TGTGCCAGCAGTGAAACCGGGGCCAACGTCCTGACTTTC. It encodes CASSETGANVLTF. V gene TRBV6-1 combines with J gene TRBJ2-6; D uncertain. This CDR3 is built from 13 residues. The V and J ends lost 2 bases and 4 bases respectively, with 3 bases between them. Germline CDR1 is MNHNS and CDR2 is SASEGT.

The genes are TRBV10-3 and TRBJ2-7, with D maybe TRBD1 (6 bases). The CDR3 spans 14 residues. The germline gives CDR1 ENHRY, CDR2 SYGVKD. V shed 0 bases and J shed 4 bases, with 10 bases lying between them. The CDR3 here is CAISESGRGYEQYF. The DNA for the CDR3 is TGTGCCATCAGTGAGTCCGGCAGGGGATACGAGCAGTACTTC.

Only a few counts were recorded for this clone. The chain couples TRBV29-1 to TRBJ2-2; perhaps TRBD1 as D (6 bases). There are 11 residues in the CDR3. V was pared by 7 bases and J by 7 bases, with 10 bases between. Germline CDR1 and CDR2: SQVTM and ANQGSEA. In DNA form, the CDR3 reads TGCAGCGGACAGGTTGGCGGGGAGCTGTTTTTT. Translated, it gives CSGQVGGELFF.

This chain links TRBV27 with TRBJ2-7, with D possibly matching TRBD1 (6 bases). Trimming stripped 4 bases from V and 5 bases from J, with 18 bases between. Germline assignment: CDR1 MNHEY and CDR2 SMNVEV (reference sequence). The CDR3 spans 15 residues. CDR3 bases: TGTGCCAGCAGTTCATCCGGGACACGTGCGAACGAGCAGTACTTC. Its protein is CASSSSGTRANEQYF.

V gene TRBV4-1 combines with J gene TRBJ1-2; TRBD1 agrees at 9 bases. The CDR3 extends over 14 amino acids. Germline V gene data show CDR1 as MGHRA and CDR2 as YSYEKL. After removal of 2 bases from V and 6 bases from J, the junction contained 4 bases not matched to a gene. CDR3 sequence (DNA): TGCGCCAGCAGCCAACTCACAGGGGGCGATGGCTACACCTTC. This gives the protein CASSQLTGGDGYTF.

CDR3 residues: CASSLEQAGGPINEQFF. Written as DNA, the CDR3 is TGTGCCAGCAGCTTAGAGCAAGCGGGGGGGCCTATAAATGAGCAGTTCTTC. This chain connects TRBV7-8 to TRBJ2-1; TRBD2 aligns across 10 bases. The CDR3 is made up of 17 amino acids. J was trimmed by 7 bases and V by 1 base; bases with no gene match: 10. CDR1 and CDR2 from the germline V gene are SGHVS and FQNEAQ.

The CDR3 sequence is CASSLVNRPNTEAFF. The CDR3 region has the DNA TGTGCCAGCAGCTTAGTCAACAGGCCTAACACTGAAGCTTTCTTT. The chain recombines TRBV11-2 with TRBJ1-1, with D perhaps matching TRBD1 (5 bases). Germline V CDR1 and CDR2: SGHAT, FQNNGV. This CDR3 comprises 15 residues. V dropped 1 base and J dropped 2 bases, with 11 bases sitting between them.

The genes are TRBV12-3 or TRBV12-4 and TRBJ2-1, with D possibly TRBD1 on 5 matching bases. V dropped 7 bases and J dropped 4 bases, with 11 bases sitting between them. This CDR3 has 13 residues. CDR3: CASTQGTYNEQFF. DNA for the CDR3: TGTGCCAGCACTCAGGGCACTTACAATGAGCAGTTCTTC.

About this clone: Other DNA sequences within the sample encode an identical CDR3. The chain links TRBV7-8 to TRBJ1-2, with 10 bases fitting TRBD1. Germline values: CDR1 SGHVS, CDR2 FQNEAQ. CDR3 length: 16 amino acids. The J segment lost 8 bases and the V segment lost 4 bases, leaving 13 bases of the junction unmatched. CDR3 in DNA: TGTGCCAGCAGCTCTAAAATACCGGGACAGGGGTCGGGCTACACCTTC. Protein sequence: CASSSKIPGQGSGYTF.